What follows are 13 T cell receptor beta chains derived from one specimen sequenced in a study of shared clonotypes between healthy human individuals. Profiled with immunoSEQ multiplex PCR; TCRdb holds only in-frame clones, not every one. Of roughly 490,000 clones in the sample, about 82% are singletons; the top ten hold approximately 13%. Specimen: PBMCs. These TCRs come from a woman aged 40 to 55 in good health. Some clones in this sample may be carry-over from other donors' samples.

The chain employs TRBV19 and TRBJ1-2; weak D call: TRBD1 (6 bases). Germline loops: CDR1 LNHDA, CDR2 SQIVND (reference sequence). The CDR3 is 15 amino acids. V was clipped by 3 bases and J by 4 bases, with 15 bases between them. CDR3 nucleotides: TGTGCCAGTAGTATCGACAGGATAAGGGGCTATGGCTACACCTTC. It is translated as CASSIDRIRGYGYTF. Full variable domain (outside the CDR3, taken from reference TRBV19 and TRBJ1-2): DGGITQSPKYLFRKEGQNVTLSCEQNLNHDAMYWYRQDPGQGLRLIYYSQIVNDFQKGDIAEGYSVSREKKESFPLTVTSAQKNPTAFYLCASSIDRIRGYGYTFGSGTRLTVV.

The CDR3 is CATSRDPGTEQYF. The CDR3 DNA follows: TGTGCCACCAGCAGAGATCCAGGGACCGAGCAGTACTTC. The chain joins TRBV15 to TRBJ2-7, with D perhaps given as TRBD1 or TRBD2 (5 bases each). Germline V gene lookup returns CDR1 LNHNV and CDR2 YYDKDF (reference sequence). This CDR3 has 13 residues. Trimming stripped 0 bases from V and 6 bases from J, with 9 bases between.

The rearrangement joins TRBV7-6 to TRBJ2-7; 10 bases align to TRBD2. The CDR3 length is 15 residues. J was trimmed by 2 bases and V by 5 bases; bases with no gene match: 6. CDR1 and CDR2 from the germline V gene are SGHVS and FNYEAQ. Written as DNA, the CDR3 is TGTGCCAGCAGCGTCTATAGCGGGAGGCCCTACGAGCAGTACTTC. Its protein is CASSVYSGRPYEQYF.

V and J are TRBV7-8 and TRBJ1-1, with D possibly TRBD1 on 6 matching bases. Trimming left V 4 bases short and J 1 base short, with 10 bases between. Germline lookup yields CDR1 SGHVS and CDR2 FQNEAQ. There are 14 residues in the CDR3. This chain's CDR3 is CASSYQQGNTEAFF. The CDR3 region has the DNA TGTGCCAGCAGCTACCAACAGGGGAACACTGAAGCTTTCTTT.

The gene calls are TRBV20-1 and TRBJ1-3; D is undetermined. Germline assignment: CDR1 DFQATT and CDR2 SNEGSKA (reference sequence). V was clipped by 4 bases and J by 6 bases, with 7 bases between them. CDR3 size: 11 residues. The CDR3 region has the DNA TGCAGTGCTACCCAGCCAAACACCATATATTTT. It codes for CSATQPNTIYF.

The rearrangement uses TRBV7-9 and TRBJ1-3; the D is unclear. In germline, CDR1 is SEHNR, CDR2 FQNEAQ (reference sequence). Trimming took off 4 bases at V and 0 bases at J, with 7 bases between the two ends. CDR3 length: 14 amino acids. This CDR3 is CASSSQSSGNTIYF. The CDR3 nucleotides are TGTGCCAGCAGCTCACAGAGCTCTGGAAACACCATATATTTT.

For this clone: This sequence is one base from a far larger clone and is likely a read error. The chain couples TRBV6-1 to TRBJ2-5; a possible D gene is TRBD1 (7 bases). V was cut by 7 bases and J by 11 bases, with 20 bases left in between. Germline loops: CDR1 MNHNS, CDR2 SASEGT. This CDR3 spans 13 amino acids. The CDR3 protein is CASMTGGGDGQYF. Written as DNA, the CDR3 is TGTGCCAGCATGACCGGAGGGGGCGACGGGCAGTACTTC.

This clone was counted a single time. The rearrangement joins TRBV29-1 to TRBJ1-2, with D perhaps matching TRBD1 (5 bases). V lost 3 bases, J lost 7 bases, and 15 bases lay in between. This CDR3 comprises 13 residues. CDR1 SQVTM and CDR2 ANQGSEA come from the germline V gene. CDR3 sequence: CSVDQGFPRGYTF. The CDR3 region has the DNA TGCAGCGTTGACCAGGGATTCCCCCGTGGCTACACCTTC.

The rearrangement links TRBV5-1 to TRBJ2-3, with 10 positions matching TRBD1. The germline V gene encodes CDR1 SGHRS and CDR2 YFSETQ. The CDR3 spans 16 residues. The V segment lost 6 bases and the J segment 3 bases; nucleotides outside the gene matches: 10. DNA for the CDR3: TGCGCCAGCACCCGGACAGGGGGGGTTAGAACAGATACGCAGTATTTT. As protein: CASTRTGGVRTDTQYF. Based on the CDR3 plus reference TRBV5-1 and TRBJ2-3, the full variable domain is KAGVTQTPRYLIKTRGQQVTLSCSPISGHRSVSWYQQTPGQGLQFLFEYFSETQRNKGNFPGRFSGRQFSNSRSEMNVSTLELGDSALYLCASTRTGGVRTDTQYFGPGTRLTVL.

CDR3 in amino acids: CASSEDQAGPPREQYF. Written as DNA, the CDR3 is TGTGCCAGCAGTGAAGATCAAGCGGGACCCCCGAGGGAGCAGTACTTC. The genes are TRBV6-1 and TRBJ2-7; the match to TRBD2 covers 7 bases. Per the germline V gene, CDR1 is MNHNS and CDR2 is SASEGT. The CDR3 runs 16 residues. The trim removed 1 base at V and 7 bases at J, leaving 13 bases unmatched.

The chain uses TRBV7-8 and TRBJ1-3; no definite D call. The CDR3 runs 15 residues. The V and J ends lost 2 bases and 0 bases respectively, with 8 bases between them. Germline CDR1 reads SGHVS; CDR2 reads FQNEAQ. CDR3 sequence (DNA): TGTGCCAGCAGCTTAAGTCGGAGCTCTGGAAACACCATATATTTT. It yields the protein CASSLSRSSGNTIYF.

The chain is built from TRBV9 and TRBJ2-7, with D tentatively TRBD2 (5 bases). Germline CDR1 SGDLS, CDR2 YYNGEE. Trimming shortened V by 0 bases and J by 2 bases, and 9 bases separated the two germline ends. The CDR3 runs to 14 residues. This chain's CDR3 is CASSVGRGPYEQYF. For the CDR3, the DNA is TGTGCCAGCAGCGTAGGTCGAGGGCCCTACGAGCAGTACTTC.

DNA of the CDR3: TGTGCCAGCAGCGTGCGTAGCGGGACTGCCTACGAGCAGTACTTC. It encodes CASSVRSGTAYEQYF. V gene TRBV27 combines with J gene TRBJ2-7; 8 nucleotides agree with TRBD2. CDR1 is MNHEY and CDR2 is SMNVEV in the germline V gene (reference sequence). The V gene end was trimmed by 6 bases and the J gene end by 2 bases; junction bases not matched to a gene: 9. The CDR3 runs to 15 residues.